Listed below are T cell receptor beta chains from one sample, sequenced in a study of Ad26.COV2.S vaccination and SARS-CoV-2 variants. The assay was immunoSEQ multiplex PCR, and TCRdb's table has in-frame clones only and misses some. The sample consists of 350,000 to 500,000 clones, about 91% of them appearing once. The sample consisted of peripheral blood, taken in a trial of Ad26.COV2.S vaccine versus placebo. The receptors derive from a person between 18 and 59 years old who received the Ad26.COV2.S COVID-19 vaccine or a placebo. The CDR3 runs from the conserved cysteine through the conserved F or W. Each record gives: CDR3 protein, J gene, V gene.

CASSQEFLNTGELFF	TRBJ2-2	TRBV4-3
CASSLGGAGTDYGYTF	TRBJ1-2	TRBV5-4
CASSLILAGTYNEQFF	TRBJ2-1	TRBV5-1
CASSLDSVNTEAFF	TRBJ1-1	TRBV5-1
CASRITGANVLTF	TRBJ2-6	TRBV28
CASRDFRQVGGEQYF	TRBJ2-7	TRBV6-5
CASSHGPGQGAYEQYF	TRBJ2-7	TRBV3-1/TRBV3-2
CASSPPMANEQFF	TRBJ2-1	TRBV5-1
CASSLAGTGLSLAKNIQYF	TRBJ2-4	TRBV18
CASRQQTPAEKLFF	TRBJ1-4	TRBV27
CAISEFSTDTQYF	TRBJ2-3	TRBV10-3
CASSRRTDPPEQYF	TRBJ2-7	TRBV5-8
CASSLLLQGSTDTQYF	TRBJ2-3	TRBV11-2
CASSRTTGGDTQYF	TRBJ2-3	TRBV6-5
CASSTGLQWDTQYF	TRBJ2-3	TRBV27
CASSRNYEQYF	TRBJ2-7	TRBV12-3/TRBV12-4
CASSLPWGTDTQYF	TRBJ2-3	TRBV5-6
CASSLGVGGQPQHF	TRBJ1-5	TRBV7-2
CSVAGTSGSADTQYF	TRBJ2-3	TRBV29-1
CASSPYTTGSSTDTQYF	TRBJ2-3	TRBV18
CASSQGMRTSGTVDLDTQYF	TRBJ2-3	TRBV4-3
CASSIDLRDSQETQYF	TRBJ2-5	TRBV19
CASSLVFGSDGYTF	TRBJ1-2	TRBV7-2
CASSQLEGSTEAFF	TRBJ1-1	TRBV4-3
CASSLRSRGLDGYTF	TRBJ1-2	TRBV11-2
CASSSPYLEPQHF	TRBJ1-5	TRBV19